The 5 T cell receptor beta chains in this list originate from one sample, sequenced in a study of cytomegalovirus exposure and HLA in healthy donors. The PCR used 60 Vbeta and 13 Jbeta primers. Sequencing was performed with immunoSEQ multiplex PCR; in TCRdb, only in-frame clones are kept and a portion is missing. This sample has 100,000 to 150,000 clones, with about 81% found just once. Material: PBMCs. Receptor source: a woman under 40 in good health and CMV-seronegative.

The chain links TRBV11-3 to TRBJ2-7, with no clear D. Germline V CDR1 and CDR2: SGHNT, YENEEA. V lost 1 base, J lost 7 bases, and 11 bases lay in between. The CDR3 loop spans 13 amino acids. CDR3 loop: CASSLVVTGEQYF. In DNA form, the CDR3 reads TGTGCCAGCAGCTTAGTCGTCACGGGTGAGCAGTACTTC.

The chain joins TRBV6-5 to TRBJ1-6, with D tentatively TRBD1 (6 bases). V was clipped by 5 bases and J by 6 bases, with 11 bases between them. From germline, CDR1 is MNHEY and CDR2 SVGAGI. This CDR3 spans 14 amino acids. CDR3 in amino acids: CASSPGGPNSPLHF. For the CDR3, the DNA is TGTGCCAGCAGTCCGGGGGGGCCTAATTCACCCCTCCACTTT.

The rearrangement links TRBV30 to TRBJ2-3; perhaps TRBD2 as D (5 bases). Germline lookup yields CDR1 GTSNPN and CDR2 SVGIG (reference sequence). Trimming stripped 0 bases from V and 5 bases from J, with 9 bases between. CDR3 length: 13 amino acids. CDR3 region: CAWSVLVVDTQYF. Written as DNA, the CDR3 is TGTGCCTGGAGTGTACTAGTTGTAGATACGCAGTATTTT.

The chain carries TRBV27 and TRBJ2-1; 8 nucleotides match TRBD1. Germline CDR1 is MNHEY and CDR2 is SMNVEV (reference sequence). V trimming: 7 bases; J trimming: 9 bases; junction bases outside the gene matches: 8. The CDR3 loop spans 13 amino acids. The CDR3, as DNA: TGTGCCAGCACCCGGACAGGGCGGTTTGAGCAGTTCTTC. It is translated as CASTRTGRFEQFF.

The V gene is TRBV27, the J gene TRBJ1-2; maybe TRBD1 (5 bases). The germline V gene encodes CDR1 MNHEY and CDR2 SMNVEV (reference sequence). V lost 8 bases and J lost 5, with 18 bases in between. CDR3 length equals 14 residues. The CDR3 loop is CASATRGGAYGYTF. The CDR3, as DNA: TGTGCCAGCGCCACAAGGGGAGGGGCTTATGGCTACACCTTC.